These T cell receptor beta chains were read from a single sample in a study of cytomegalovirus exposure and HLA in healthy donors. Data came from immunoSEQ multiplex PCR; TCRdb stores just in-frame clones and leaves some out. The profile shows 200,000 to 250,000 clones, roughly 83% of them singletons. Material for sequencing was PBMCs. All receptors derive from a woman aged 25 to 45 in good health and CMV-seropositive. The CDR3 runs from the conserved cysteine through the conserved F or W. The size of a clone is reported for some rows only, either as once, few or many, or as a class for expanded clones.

cdr3_aa: CASSPAGERYNEQFF
clone_size: few
j_call: TRBJ2-1
v_call: TRBV10-1

cdr3_aa: CASSQEWSEGPEQYF
clone_size: -
j_call: TRBJ2-7
v_call: TRBV4-1

cdr3_aa: CASAPGLNYGYTF
clone_size: -
j_call: TRBJ1-2
v_call: TRBV18

cdr3_aa: CASSQVSLNTEAFF
clone_size: -
j_call: TRBJ1-1
v_call: TRBV4-1

cdr3_aa: CASRATVKETQYF
clone_size: -
j_call: TRBJ2-5
v_call: TRBV27

cdr3_aa: CASSIQVAQTDTQYF
clone_size: -
j_call: TRBJ2-3
v_call: TRBV4-1

cdr3_aa: CASSLAADSYEQYF
clone_size: -
j_call: TRBJ2-7
v_call: TRBV5-4

cdr3_aa: CASSLRTDYEQYF
clone_size: -
j_call: TRBJ2-7
v_call: TRBV11-2

cdr3_aa: CASSLGYRAETSNEQFF
clone_size: -
j_call: TRBJ2-1
v_call: TRBV4-1

cdr3_aa: CASSTQGKLFF
clone_size: -
j_call: TRBJ1-4
v_call: TRBV19

cdr3_aa: CATSRDRDSGSKNIQYF
clone_size: -
j_call: TRBJ2-4
v_call: TRBV15

cdr3_aa: CASSLAPGQGAYEQYF
clone_size: -
j_call: TRBJ2-7
v_call: TRBV11-1

cdr3_aa: CASSRSFRVSGANVLTF
clone_size: -
j_call: TRBJ2-6
v_call: TRBV19

cdr3_aa: CRGGGDYGYTF
clone_size: -
j_call: TRBJ1-2
v_call: TRBV20-1

cdr3_aa: CASSELKGVNTEAFF
clone_size: -
j_call: TRBJ1-1
v_call: TRBV25-1

cdr3_aa: CASSDGIYLPQHF
clone_size: -
j_call: TRBJ1-5
v_call: TRBV27